This T cell receptor beta chain was profiled in a study of T cells in Graves' hyperthyroidism and ophthalmopathy. The CDR3 covers 17 residues. The germline CDR1 and CDR2 sequences are PRHDT and FYEKMQ (reference sequence). V lost 2 bases, J lost 4 bases, and 21 bases lay in between. This clonotype turned up a few times. RNA transcripts yielded amplified TCR beta CDR3 regions. The study used the HTBI primer set for a first-round RT-PCR of the TCR CDR3. MiXCR was run by TCRdb on the multiplex PCR reads, yielding one entry per CDR3 protein. The sample carries approximately 610,000 distinct CDR3 sequences, roughly 14% recorded once.

V is TRBV13 and J is TRBJ2-7; D could derive from TRBD1 or TRBD2 (5 bases each). This clonotype originated in a woman in her 40s with Graves' ophthalmopathy. Sequences were obtained from blood. CDR3 residues: CASSLTRGRRFGYEQYF. CDR3 DNA sequence: TGTGCCAGCAGCTTAACAAGGGGCAGGAGGTTTGGTTACGAGCAGTACTTC.